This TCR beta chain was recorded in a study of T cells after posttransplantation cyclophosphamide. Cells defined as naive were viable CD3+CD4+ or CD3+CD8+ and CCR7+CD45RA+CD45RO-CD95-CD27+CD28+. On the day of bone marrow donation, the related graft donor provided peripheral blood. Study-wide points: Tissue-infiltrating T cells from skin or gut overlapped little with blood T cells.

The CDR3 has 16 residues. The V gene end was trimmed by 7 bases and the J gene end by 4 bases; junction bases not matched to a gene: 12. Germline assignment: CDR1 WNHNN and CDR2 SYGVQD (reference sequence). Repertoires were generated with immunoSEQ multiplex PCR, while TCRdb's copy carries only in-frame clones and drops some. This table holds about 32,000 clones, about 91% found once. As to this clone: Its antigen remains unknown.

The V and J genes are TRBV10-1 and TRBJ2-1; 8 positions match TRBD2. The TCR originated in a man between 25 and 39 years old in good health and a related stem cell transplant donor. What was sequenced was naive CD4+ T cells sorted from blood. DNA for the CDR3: TGCGCCAGCACCTACCGAGCGGGGGACGTTTACAATGAGCAGTTCTTC. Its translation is CASTYRAGDVYNEQFF.